This passage covers 18 T cell receptor beta chains from one sample sequenced in a study of cytomegalovirus exposure and HLA in healthy donors. Primers: 60 Vbeta forward and 13 Jbeta reverse. Some clones are missing from TCRdb's copy, which holds only in-frame ones; the method was immunoSEQ multiplex PCR. The profile covers 150,000 to 200,000 clones, with 80% to 85% appearing a single time and approximately 0.26% taken by the ten largest. Material for sequencing was PBMCs. The receptor set was obtained from a boy aged 5-17 years in good health and CMV-seronegative.

The chain combines TRBV2 with TRBJ1-1; D may be TRBD1 (6 bases). Looked up from germline, CDR1 is SNHLY and CDR2 is FYNNEI. V was cut by 7 bases and J by 1 base, with 10 bases left in between. The CDR3 length is 13 residues. CDR3: CASIRTENTEAFF. Here the CDR3 DNA reads TGTGCCAGCATTAGGACAGAGAACACTGAAGCTTTCTTT.

The chain carries TRBV29-1 and TRBJ2-1, with 10 positions matching TRBD1. The CDR3 loop spans 16 amino acids. The junction had 8 bases not matched to a gene; V was cut back by 1 base and J by 5 bases. The V gene's germline CDR1 is SQVTM and CDR2 ANQGSEA. The CDR3 DNA follows: TGCAGCGTTGAAGGCCGGGACAGGGGCGCCGACAATGAGCAGTTCTTC. Protein: CSVEGRDRGADNEQFF.

V and J are TRBV5-6 and TRBJ2-7, with TRBD1 matching 12 bases. The CDR3 has 15 residues. Looked up from germline, CDR1 is SGHDT and CDR2 is YYEEEE. After removal of 3 bases from V and 7 bases from J, the junction contained 8 bases not matched to a gene. CDR3 nucleotide sequence: TGTGCCAGCAGCTCACCGGGACAGGGGGCGCGAGAGCAGTACTTC. This gives the protein CASSSPGQGAREQYF.

This sequence joins TRBV2 and TRBJ2-7; TRBD1 might be the D (5 bases). V was shortened by 1 base and J by 2 bases, with 12 bases between the two germline ends. CDR1 is SNHLY, CDR2 FYNNEI, per germline. The CDR3 is 15 amino acids. DNA of the CDR3: TGTGCCAGCAGTGAAGTCCGACAGAACACCTACGAGCAGTACTTC. Its protein product is CASSEVRQNTYEQYF.

This clone was recorded only once. This chain joins TRBV30 and TRBJ2-5; D might be TRBD1 (6 bases). Looked up from germline, CDR1 is GTSNPN and CDR2 is SVGIG (reference sequence). The ends were cut back, 1 base at V and 1 base at J, with 13 bases in the middle. This CDR3 is 15 amino acids long. CDR3 region: CAWSGGRGGQETQYF. The CDR3 DNA sequence: TGTGCCTGGAGTGGGGGGAGAGGGGGCCAAGAGACCCAGTACTTC.

This sequence joins TRBV14 and TRBJ1-2, with a tentative D call TRBD1 (6 bases). V was trimmed by 0 bases and J by 0 bases, leaving 17 bases between them. Germline CDR1 reads SGHDN; CDR2 reads FVKESK. This CDR3 has 18 amino acids. The CDR3 sequence: CASSQDQRRGKANYGYTF. In nucleotides, the CDR3 is TGTGCCAGCAGCCAAGATCAACGCAGGGGTAAAGCTAACTATGGCTACACCTTC.

This clone has only a few counts. V and J are TRBV11-2 and TRBJ2-7; the match to TRBD1 covers 7 bases. Per the germline V gene, CDR1 is SGHAT and CDR2 is FQNNGV. The CDR3 spans 19 residues. The V gene end was trimmed by 4 bases and the J gene end by 2 bases; junction bases not matched to a gene: 20. Here the CDR3 reads CASSSWTGALGARAYEQYF. For the CDR3, the DNA is TGTGCCAGCAGCTCCTGGACAGGTGCTTTGGGGGCCCGAGCCTACGAGCAGTACTTC.

The rearrangement uses TRBV7-9 and TRBJ2-3; TRBD2 matches at 8 bases. The CDR3 sequence is 17 residues long. Per the germline V gene, CDR1 is SEHNR and CDR2 is FQNEAQ (reference sequence). Losses at the gene ends were 4 bases for V and 5 bases for J; bases not matched to a gene: 14. The CDR3 DNA follows: TGTGCCAGCAGCTCATCATATCAGCGGGAGTCAAAAGATACGCAGTATTTT. This codes for CASSSSYQRESKDTQYF.

The J gene is TRBJ2-1, the V gene TRBV7-2; 12 bases are a match to TRBD2. The junction had 5 bases not matched to a gene; V was cut back by 5 bases and J by 0 bases. The CDR3 length is 17 residues. Germline CDR1 and CDR2: SGHTA and FQGNSA. CDR3 in DNA: TGTGCCAGCAGCGGGACTAGCGGGCGGAGCTCCTACAATGAGCAGTTCTTC. Translation gives CASSGTSGRSSYNEQFF.

The chain has TRBV5-4 and TRBJ2-7; 7 bases align to TRBD2. Germline CDR1 SGHNT, CDR2 YYREEE (reference sequence). J was trimmed by 6 bases and V by 4 bases; bases with no gene match: 16. This CDR3 is built from 16 residues. CDR3 sequence: CASSPSGEPFTGEQYF. CDR3 coding DNA: TGTGCCAGCAGCCCGAGCGGGGAACCCTTTACGGGCGAGCAGTACTTC.

The V call is TRBV30, the J call TRBJ2-1, with 8 bases fitting TRBD1. After removal of 2 bases from V and 8 bases from J, the junction contained 8 bases not matched to a gene. CDR3 length equals 14 residues. Germline V gene sequence: CDR1 GTSNPN, CDR2 SVGIG (reference sequence). CDR3 loop: CAWSFRTGLDEQFF. DNA of the CDR3: TGTGCCTGGAGTTTTAGGACAGGGCTAGATGAGCAGTTCTTC.

The chain joins TRBV6-1 to TRBJ1-1; D may be TRBD1 (6 bases). Per the germline V gene, CDR1 is MNHNS and CDR2 is SASEGT. Trimming removed 2 bases from V and 4 bases from J, with 23 bases in between. CDR3 size: 18 residues. CDR3: CASSEKGTRGTWVTEAFF. The CDR3 region has the DNA TGTGCCAGCAGTGAAAAGGGTACGAGGGGGACATGGGTCACTGAAGCTTTCTTT.

The V and J genes are TRBV6-5 and TRBJ2-1, with D perhaps TRBD2 (6 bases). This CDR3 spans 14 amino acids. The germline CDR1 and CDR2 sequences are MNHEY and SVGAGI. The germline V and J ends were trimmed by 5 bases and 7 bases, with 15 bases remaining between them. In DNA form, the CDR3 reads TGTGCCAGCAGTCCCCGGGAGACTAGGAATGAGCAGTTCTTC. As protein: CASSPRETRNEQFF.

This clone was seen more than once but under ten times. V usage is TRBV10-3 and J usage is TRBJ1-2, with a weak D call TRBD1 (6 bases). This CDR3 contains 14 residues. The V end was cut by 3 bases, the J end by 2 bases, with 10 bases between. Germline CDR1 ENHRY, CDR2 SYGVKD. The CDR3 DNA follows: TGTGCCATCAGTGACTTCCAGGGGAACTATGGCTACACCTTC. It translates to CAISDFQGNYGYTF.

This CDR3 is CASSLEIGGNYEQYF. CDR3 nucleotide sequence: TGTGCCAGCAGCTTAGAGATAGGGGGCAACTACGAGCAGTACTTC. V usage is TRBV11-2 and J usage is TRBJ2-7; 7 bases are a match to TRBD1. The germline V gene has CDR1 SGHAT and CDR2 FQNNGV. The CDR3 length is 15 residues. V trimming: 0 bases; J trimming: 3 bases; junction bases outside the gene matches: 5.

The rearrangement joins TRBV18 to TRBJ2-5, with a tentative D call TRBD2 (5 bases). This CDR3 comprises 14 residues. The germline V and J ends were trimmed by 1 base and 1 base, with 7 bases remaining between them. Germline CDR1 KGHSH, CDR2 LQKENI. CDR3 residues: CASSPLGLQETQYF. CDR3 nucleotides: TGTGCCAGCTCACCACTAGGACTCCAAGAGACCCAGTACTTC.

The rearrangement links TRBV5-1 to TRBJ1-1; possible D gene TRBD1, 5 bases. This CDR3 contains 16 residues. The germline CDR1 and CDR2 sequences are SGHRS and YFSETQ. Trimming took 4 bases from V and 1 from J, leaving 17 bases between them. In DNA, the CDR3 is TGCGCCAGCAGCCGGGTCTATCGGGGGGAGAACACTGAAGCTTTCTTT. It specifies CASSRVYRGENTEAFF.

The chain uses TRBV5-1 and TRBJ1-2; TRBD1 might be the D (6 bases). V dropped 9 bases and J dropped 13 bases, with 19 bases sitting between them. The CDR3 consists of 11 residues. From germline, CDR1 is SGHRS and CDR2 YFSETQ. CDR3 DNA sequence: TGCGCCATTCAACAGGGTATTAGGCTCACCTTC. It codes for CAIQQGIRLTF.